This T cell receptor beta chain appears in the sequencing data of a study of blood T cells in healthy people across ages. Next came a second PCR, run for about 7 to 12 cycles, which used a sample-barcoded 5' primer along with a J-beta primer mix. TCRdb called the 5' RACE reads again in MiXCR, with one record for every CDR3 protein. The sample comprises about 930,000 distinct CDR3 sequences, 25% to 30% of which are singletons, and 10% rests with the top ten. Each sample used at least 6 million PBMCs. The total RNA that was extracted per sample amounted to at least 6 micrograms. The sample was also reused in another study, on T cells of mothers and their children. That source reports: Second-round PCR products received sample barcodes and 2-4 random nucleotides from the M1S primer.

Material for sequencing was blood. This clonotype originated in a woman in her thirties or forties in good health.

CDR3 sequence reads: CASSLGVGNEQYF. In DNA, the CDR3 is TGTGCCAGCAGTTTAGGGGTTGGAAATGAGCAGTACTTC. The genes are TRBV27 and TRBJ2-1; no firm D call. Matching the DNA end better, TRBJ2-7 makes the J call doubtful. The germline CDR1 and CDR2 sequences are MNHEY and SMNVEV (reference sequence). CDR3 size: 13 residues.